This T cell receptor (beta chain) was recorded in a study of blood T cell repertoires in COVID-19. Across the study: PBMCs, B-cell-depleted T cells, or T cells provided the cDNA or gDNA that made up the material.

V lost 2 bases and J lost 6, with 16 bases in between. Germline loops: CDR1 GTSNPN, CDR2 SVGIG (reference sequence). CDR3 length: 15 residues. Data came from immunoSEQ multiplex PCR; TCRdb stores just in-frame clones and leaves some out. The data contain over 600,000 clones, about nine tenths of them seen just once; the ten biggest clones take up under 0.3%. The chain uses TRBV30 and TRBJ1-4; D is possibly TRBD1 (5 bases). The sample taken for sequencing was peripheral blood. The sequence derives from a woman aged 18-29 years with acute or convalescent COVID-19. The CDR3: CAWSRERGVYEKLFF. CDR3 bases: TGTGCCTGGAGTCGAGAACGGGGGGTTTATGAAAAACTGTTTTTT.